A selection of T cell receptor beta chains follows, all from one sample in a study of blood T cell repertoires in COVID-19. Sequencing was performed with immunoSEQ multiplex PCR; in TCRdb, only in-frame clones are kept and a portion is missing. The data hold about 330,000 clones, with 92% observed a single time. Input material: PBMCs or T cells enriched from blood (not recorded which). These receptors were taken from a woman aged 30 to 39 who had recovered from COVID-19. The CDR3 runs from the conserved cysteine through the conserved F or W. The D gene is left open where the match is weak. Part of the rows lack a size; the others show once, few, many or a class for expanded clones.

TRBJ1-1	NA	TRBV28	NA	TGTGCCTGCAGGGGACAAATGAACACTGAAGCTTTCTTT	CACRGQMNTEAFF
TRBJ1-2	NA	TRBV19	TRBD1	TGTGCCAGTAGTCCGTGGACAGGGAGTAACTATGGCTACACCTTC	CASSPWTGSNYGYTF
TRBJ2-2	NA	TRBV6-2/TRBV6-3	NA	TGTGCCAGCAGTATGGGGGCAGGCACCGGGGAGCTGTTTTTT	CASSMGAGTGELFF
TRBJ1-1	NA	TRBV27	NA	TGTGCCAGCAGTTTAATCGGCGGGGACACTGAAGCTTTCTTT	CASSLIGGDTEAFF
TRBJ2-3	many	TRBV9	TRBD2	TGTGCCAGCAGCGAGTTAGTGGGAGGGAGGAGAGATACGCAGTATTTT	CASSELVGGRRDTQYF
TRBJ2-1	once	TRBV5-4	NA	TGTGCCAGCAGCGGAGGGACGCAAGGTAGATACAATGAGCAGTTCTTC	CASSGGTQGRYNEQFF
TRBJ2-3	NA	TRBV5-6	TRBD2	TGTGCCAGCAGCCTTCGCCCCACTAGCGGGAGTACAGATACGCAGTATTTT	CASSLRPTSGSTDTQYF
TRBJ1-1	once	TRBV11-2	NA	TGTGCCAGCAGCATCTCACAGGGAAACACTGAAGCTTTCTTT	CASSISQGNTEAFF
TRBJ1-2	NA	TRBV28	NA	TGTGCCAGCAGCCGAGGCCCTAACTATGGCTACACCTTC	CASSRGPNYGYTF
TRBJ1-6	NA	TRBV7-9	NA	TGTGCCAGCAGCTTAGACGCGATTTCACCCCTCCACTTT	CASSLDAISPLHF
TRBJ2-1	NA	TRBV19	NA	TGTGCCAGTAGTATAGTTACGACTTCCTACAATGAGCAGTTCTTC	CASSIVTTSYNEQFF